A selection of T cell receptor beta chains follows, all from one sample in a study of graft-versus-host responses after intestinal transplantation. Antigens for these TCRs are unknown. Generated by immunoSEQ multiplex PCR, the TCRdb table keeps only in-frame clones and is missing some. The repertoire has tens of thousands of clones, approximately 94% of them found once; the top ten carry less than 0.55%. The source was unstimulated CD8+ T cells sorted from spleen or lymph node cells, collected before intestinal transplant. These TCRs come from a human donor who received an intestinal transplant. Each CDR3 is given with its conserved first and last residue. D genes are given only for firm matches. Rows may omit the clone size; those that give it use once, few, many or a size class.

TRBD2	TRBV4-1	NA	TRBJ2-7	CASSQVVSGAYEQYF	TGCGCCAGCAGCCAAGTGGTTAGCGGGGCCTACGAGCAGTACTTC
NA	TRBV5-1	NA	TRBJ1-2	CASSLNGVSYGYTF	TGCGCCAGCAGCTTGAACGGGGTGTCGTATGGCTACACCTTC
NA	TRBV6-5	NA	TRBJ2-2	CASSFTGPGGELFF	TGTGCCAGCAGTTTTACGGGTCCAGGCGGGGAGCTGTTTTTT
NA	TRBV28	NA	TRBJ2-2	CASSLTGNTGELFF	TGTGCCAGCAGTTTAACGGGGAACACCGGGGAGCTGTTTTTT
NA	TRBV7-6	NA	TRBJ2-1	CASSWTKAHEQFF	TGTGCCAGCAGCTGGACGAAGGCCCATGAGCAGTTCTTC
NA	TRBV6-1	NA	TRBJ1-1	CASSDGQGSFMNTEAFF	TGTGCCAGCAGTGACGGGCAGGGTAGCTTCATGAACACTGAAGCTTTCTTT
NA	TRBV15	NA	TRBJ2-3	CATSASTDTQYF	TGTGCCACCAGCGCCAGCACAGATACGCAGTATTTT
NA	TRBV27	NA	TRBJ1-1	CASSLWSIGVQGNTEAFF	TGTGCCAGCAGTTTATGGTCTATCGGGGTCCAGGGGAACACTGAAGCTTTCTTT
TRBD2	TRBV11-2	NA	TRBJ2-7	CASSRIAGETYEQYF	TGTGCCAGCAGCCGAATAGCGGGCGAAACCTACGAGCAGTACTTC
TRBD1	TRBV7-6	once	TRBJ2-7	CASSYLRGPVSYEQYF	TGTGCCAGCAGCTACCTCAGGGGGCCCGTCTCCTACGAGCAGTACTTC